Included here is one TCR beta chain sequence, with context. Original processing notes: Estimation of nucleated cell counts was performed using reference gene primer amplification. Produced via immunoSEQ multiplex PCR; TCRdb's table is partial and in-frame only. The D gene and trimming were derived from the DNA, and the V and J assignments and clone size from that table. The table lists 200,000 to 250,000 clones, approximately 90% of them singletons. This entry is derived from a study of blood T cell repertoires in COVID-19. Study-level information: COVID-19 samples, acute and convalescent, were from the United States, Italy and Spain. T cells, B-cell-depleted T cells, or PBMCs provided the cDNA or gDNA that served as material.

Sequences were obtained from peripheral blood. This clonotype was sampled from a woman younger than 30 who had recovered from COVID-19.

The CDR3, as DNA: TGTGCCAGCAGCCCTGTGGGGGGAGAAGAGACCCAGTACTTC. This translates into CASSPVGGEETQYF. The V and J genes are TRBV7-9 and TRBJ2-5; possibly TRBD2 for D (6 bases). The CDR3 is 14 amino acids. Deletions cut 5 bases from V and 3 bases from J, with 13 bases between. Germline CDR1 is SEHNR and CDR2 is FQNEAQ (reference sequence). The variable domain in full, with the rest retrieved from reference TRBV7-9 and TRBJ2-5, is DTGVSQNPRHKITKRGQNVTFRCDPISEHNRLYWYRQTLGQGPEFLTYFQNEAQLEKSRLLSDRFSAERPKGSFSTLEIQRTEQGDSAMYLCASSPVGGEETQYFGPGTRLLVL.